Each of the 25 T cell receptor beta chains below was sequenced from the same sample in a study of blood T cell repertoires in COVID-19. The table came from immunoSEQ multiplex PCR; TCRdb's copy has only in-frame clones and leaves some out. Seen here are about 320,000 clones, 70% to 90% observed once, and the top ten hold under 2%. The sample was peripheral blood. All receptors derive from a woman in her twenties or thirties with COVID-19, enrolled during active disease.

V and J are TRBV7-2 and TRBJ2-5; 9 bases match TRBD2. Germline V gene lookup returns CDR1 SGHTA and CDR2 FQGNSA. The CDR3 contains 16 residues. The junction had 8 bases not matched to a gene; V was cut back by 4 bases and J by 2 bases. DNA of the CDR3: TGTGCCAGCAGCTGGAATAGCGGGGGTATTCAAGAGACCCAGTACTTC. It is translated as CASSWNSGGIQETQYF.

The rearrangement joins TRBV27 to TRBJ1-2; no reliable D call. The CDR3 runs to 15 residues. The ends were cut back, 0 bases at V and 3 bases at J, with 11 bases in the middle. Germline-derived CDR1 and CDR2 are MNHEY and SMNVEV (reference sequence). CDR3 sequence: CASSLSGEADYGYTF. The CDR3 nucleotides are TGTGCCAGCAGTTTATCTGGAGAAGCCGACTATGGCTACACCTTC.

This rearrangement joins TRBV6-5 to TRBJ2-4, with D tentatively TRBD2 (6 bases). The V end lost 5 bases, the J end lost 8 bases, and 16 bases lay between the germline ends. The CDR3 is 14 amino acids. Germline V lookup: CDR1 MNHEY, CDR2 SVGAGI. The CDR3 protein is CASSRRRGEDIQYF. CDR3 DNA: TGTGCCAGCAGTCGTCGGAGGGGCGAGGACATTCAGTACTTC.

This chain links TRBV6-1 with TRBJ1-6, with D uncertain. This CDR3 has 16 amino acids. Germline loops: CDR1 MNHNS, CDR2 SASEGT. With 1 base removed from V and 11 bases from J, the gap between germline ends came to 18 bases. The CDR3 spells CASSEVGPNDGAPLHF. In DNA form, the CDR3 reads TGTGCCAGCAGTGAAGTTGGGCCAAACGACGGGGCACCCCTCCACTTT.

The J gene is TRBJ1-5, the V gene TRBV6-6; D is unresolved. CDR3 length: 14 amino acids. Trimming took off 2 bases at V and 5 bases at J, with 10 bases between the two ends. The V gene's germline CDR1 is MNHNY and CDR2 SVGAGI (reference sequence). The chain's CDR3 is CASSYTTYHQPQHF. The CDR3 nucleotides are TGTGCCAGCAGTTACACCACCTACCATCAGCCCCAGCATTTT.

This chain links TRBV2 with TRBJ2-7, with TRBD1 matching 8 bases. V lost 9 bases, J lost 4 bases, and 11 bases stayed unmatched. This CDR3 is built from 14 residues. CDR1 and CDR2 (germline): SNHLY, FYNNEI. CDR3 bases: TGTGCCAGGGATCTTCAGGGGGCGTTTTACGAGCAGTACTTC. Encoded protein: CARDLQGAFYEQYF. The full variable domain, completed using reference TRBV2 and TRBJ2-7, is EPEVTQTPSHQVTQMGQEVILRCVPISNHLYFYWYRQILGQKVEFLVSFYNNEISEKSEIFDDQFSVERPDGSNFTLKIRSTKLEDSAMYFCARDLQGAFYEQYFGPGTRLTVT.

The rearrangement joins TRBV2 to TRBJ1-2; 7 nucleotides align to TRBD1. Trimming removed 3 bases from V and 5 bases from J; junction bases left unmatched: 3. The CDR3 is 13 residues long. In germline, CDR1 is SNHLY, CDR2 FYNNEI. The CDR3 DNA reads TGTGCCAGCAGTGAGAGACAGGGTTATGGCTACACCTTC. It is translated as CASSERQGYGYTF.

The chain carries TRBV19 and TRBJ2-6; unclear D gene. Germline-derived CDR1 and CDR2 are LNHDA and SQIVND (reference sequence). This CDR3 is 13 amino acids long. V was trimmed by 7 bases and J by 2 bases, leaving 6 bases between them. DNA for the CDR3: TGTGCCAGTAAGTCGGCTGGGGCCAACGTCCTGACTTTC. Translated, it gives CASKSAGANVLTF.

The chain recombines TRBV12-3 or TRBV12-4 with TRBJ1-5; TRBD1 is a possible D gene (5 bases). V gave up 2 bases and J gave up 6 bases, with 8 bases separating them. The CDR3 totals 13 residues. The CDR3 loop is CASSLQGIQPQHF. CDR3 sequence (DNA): TGTGCCAGCAGTTTACAGGGAATTCAGCCCCAGCATTTT.

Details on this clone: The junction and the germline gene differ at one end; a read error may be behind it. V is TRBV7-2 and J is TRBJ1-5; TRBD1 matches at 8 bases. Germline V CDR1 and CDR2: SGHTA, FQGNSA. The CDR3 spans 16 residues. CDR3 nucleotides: TGTGCCAGCAGCCTAGCAGAAGGACAGGGTAATCAGCCCCAGCATTTT. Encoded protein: CASSLAEGQGNQPQHF. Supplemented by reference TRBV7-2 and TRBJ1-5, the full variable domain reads GAGVSQSPSNKVTEKGKDVELRCDPISGHTALYWYRQSLGQGLEFLIYFQGNSAPDKSGLPSDRFSAERTGGSVSTLTIQRTQQEDSAVYLCASSLAEGQGNQPQHFGDGTRLSIL.

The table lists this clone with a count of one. CDR3 sequence: CATSRGDTQNTEAFF. In DNA form, the CDR3 reads TGCGCCACCTCTCGGGGTGACACTCAGAACACTGAAGCTTTCTTT. The gene calls are TRBV5-1 and TRBJ1-1, with no clear D. The germline V gene encodes CDR1 SGHRS and CDR2 YFSETQ. With 9 bases removed from V and 1 base from J, the gap between germline ends came to 19 bases. The CDR3 spans 15 residues.

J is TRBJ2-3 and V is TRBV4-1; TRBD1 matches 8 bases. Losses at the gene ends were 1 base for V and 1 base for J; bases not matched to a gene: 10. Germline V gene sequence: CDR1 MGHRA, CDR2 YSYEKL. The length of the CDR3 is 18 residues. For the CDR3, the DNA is TGCGCCAGCAGCCAAGTATTCGTCGGGACAGGAGGCACAGATACGCAGTATTTT. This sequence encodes CASSQVFVGTGGTDTQYF.

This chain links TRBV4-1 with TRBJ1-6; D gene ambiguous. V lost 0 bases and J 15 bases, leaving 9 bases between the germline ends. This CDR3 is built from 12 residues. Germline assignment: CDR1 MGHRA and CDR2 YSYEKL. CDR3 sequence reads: CASSQDSVVLHF. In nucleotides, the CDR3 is TGCGCCAGCAGCCAAGATTCGGTGGTCCTCCACTTT.

The CDR3 spells CASRQTGQGGSQPQHF. The CDR3 DNA reads TGTGCCAGCAGACAAACCGGACAGGGTGGGAGTCAGCCCCAGCATTTT. V and J are TRBV6-6 and TRBJ1-5; 8 positions agree with TRBD1. The junction had 13 bases not matched to a gene; V was cut back by 6 bases and J by 6 bases. CDR1 is MNHNY, CDR2 SVGAGI, per germline (reference sequence). The CDR3 has 16 residues.

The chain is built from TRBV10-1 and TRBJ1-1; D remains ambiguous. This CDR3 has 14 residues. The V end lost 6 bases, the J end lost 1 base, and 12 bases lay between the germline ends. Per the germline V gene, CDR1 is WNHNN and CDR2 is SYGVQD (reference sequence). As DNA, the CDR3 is TGCGCCAGCAGATTCAGGAGGGAGAACACTGAAGCTTTCTTT. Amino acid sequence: CASRFRRENTEAFF.

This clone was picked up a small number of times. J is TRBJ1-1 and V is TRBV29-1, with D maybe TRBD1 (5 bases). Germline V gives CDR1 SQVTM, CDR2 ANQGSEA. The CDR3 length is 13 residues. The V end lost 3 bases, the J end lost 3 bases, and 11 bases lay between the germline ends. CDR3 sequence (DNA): TGCAGCGTTGAGGGGGGAGGGTACACTGAAGCTTTCTTT. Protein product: CSVEGGGYTEAFF. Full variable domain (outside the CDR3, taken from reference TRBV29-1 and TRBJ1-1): SAVISQKPSRDICQRGTSLTIQCQVDSQVTMMFWYRQQPGQSLTLIATANQGSEATYESGFVIDKFPISRPNLTFSTLTVSNMSPEDSSIYLCSVEGGGYTEAFFGQGTRLTVV.

CDR3 sequence reads: CASSITRTGELFF. The CDR3 nucleotides are TGTGCCAGCAGCATTACTCGCACCGGGGAGCTGTTTTTT. The chain links TRBV3-1 (or the pseudogene TRBV3-2) to TRBJ2-2; D not certain. Germline V lookup: CDR1 LGHDT, CDR2 YNNKEL (reference sequence). With 5 bases removed from V and 4 bases from J, the gap between germline ends came to 8 bases. CDR3 size: 13 residues.

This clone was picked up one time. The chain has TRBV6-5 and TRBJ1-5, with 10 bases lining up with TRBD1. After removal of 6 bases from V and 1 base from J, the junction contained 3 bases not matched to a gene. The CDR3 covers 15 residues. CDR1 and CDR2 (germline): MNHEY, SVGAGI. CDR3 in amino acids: CASRGQGLSNQPQHF. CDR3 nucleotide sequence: TGTGCCAGCAGGGGACAGGGGTTAAGCAATCAGCCCCAGCATTTT.

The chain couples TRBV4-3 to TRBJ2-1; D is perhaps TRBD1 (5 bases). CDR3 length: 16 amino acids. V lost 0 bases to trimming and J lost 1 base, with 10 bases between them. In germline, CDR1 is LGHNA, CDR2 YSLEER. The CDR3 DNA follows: TGCGCCAGCAGCCAAGATAGGAGACAGTCCTACAATGAGCAGTTCTTC. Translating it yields CASSQDRRQSYNEQFF.

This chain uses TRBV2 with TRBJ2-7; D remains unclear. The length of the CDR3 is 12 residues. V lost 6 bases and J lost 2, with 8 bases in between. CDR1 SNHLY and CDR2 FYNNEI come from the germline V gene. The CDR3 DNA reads TGTGCCAGCAGGCCCGACACCTACGAGCAGTACTTC. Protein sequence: CASRPDTYEQYF.

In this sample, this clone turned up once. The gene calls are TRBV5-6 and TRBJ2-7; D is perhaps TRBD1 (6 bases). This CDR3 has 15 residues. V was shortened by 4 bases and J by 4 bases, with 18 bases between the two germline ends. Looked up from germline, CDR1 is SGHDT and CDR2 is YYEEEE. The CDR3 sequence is CASSVVRDIKYEQYV. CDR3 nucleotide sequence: TGTGCCAGCAGCGTTGTCCGGGACATCAAGTACGAGCAGTACGTC.

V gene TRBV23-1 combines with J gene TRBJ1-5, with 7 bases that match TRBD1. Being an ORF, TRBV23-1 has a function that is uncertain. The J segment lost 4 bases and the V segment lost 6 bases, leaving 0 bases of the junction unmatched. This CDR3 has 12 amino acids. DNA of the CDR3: TGCGCCAGCAGACAGGGGAATCAGCCCCAGCATTTT. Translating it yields CASRQGNQPQHF.

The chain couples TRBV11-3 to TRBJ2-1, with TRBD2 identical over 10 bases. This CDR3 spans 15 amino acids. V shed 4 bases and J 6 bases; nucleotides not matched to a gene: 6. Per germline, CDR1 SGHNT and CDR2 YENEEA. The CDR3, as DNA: TGTGCCAGCAGCTCAGCCGGGACTAGCGTCAATGAGCAGTTCTTC. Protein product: CASSSAGTSVNEQFF.

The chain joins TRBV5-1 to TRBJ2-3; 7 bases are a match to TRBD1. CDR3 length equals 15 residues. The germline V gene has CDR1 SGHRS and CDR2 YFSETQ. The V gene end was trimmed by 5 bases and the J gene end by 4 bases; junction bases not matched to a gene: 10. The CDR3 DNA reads TGCGCCAGCAGGTACCGACAGGGTGGCGCAGATACGCAGTATTTT. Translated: CASRYRQGGADTQYF.

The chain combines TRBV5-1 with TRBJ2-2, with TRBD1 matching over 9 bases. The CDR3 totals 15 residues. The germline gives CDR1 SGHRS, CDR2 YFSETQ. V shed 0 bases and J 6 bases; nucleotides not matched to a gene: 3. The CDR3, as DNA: TGCGCCAGCAGCTTGGCAAGGACAGGGGCCGGGGAGCTGTTTTTT. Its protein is CASSLARTGAGELFF.